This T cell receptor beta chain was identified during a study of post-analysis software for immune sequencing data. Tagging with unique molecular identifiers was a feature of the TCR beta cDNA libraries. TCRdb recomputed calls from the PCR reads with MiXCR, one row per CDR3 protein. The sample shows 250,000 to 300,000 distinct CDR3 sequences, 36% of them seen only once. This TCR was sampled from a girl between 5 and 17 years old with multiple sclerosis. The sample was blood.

For the CDR3, the DNA is TGTGCCAGCAGCGTAGCGGGGACTAACACTGAAGCTTTCTTT. Amino acid sequence: CASSVAGTNTEAFF. The chain uses TRBV9 and TRBJ1-1, with D perhaps matching TRBD1 (5 bases). The ends were cut back, 0 bases at V and 2 bases at J, with 8 bases in the middle. The CDR3 loop spans 14 amino acids. Germline CDR1 SGDLS, CDR2 YYNGEE.